This TCR beta chain was profiled in a study of glioma-infiltrating T cells. Study summary: Dexamethasone exposure before glioma surgery was limited to six or fewer days. General study points: Non-neoplastic patients had below-expected tissue-blood divergence, while all gliomas exceeded expectation.

Concerning this clonotype: Its antigen is not identified. It may be a read error: a sequence one base away is much more abundant.

TCR alpha and beta CDR3 regions were amplified from RNA using iRepertoire nested multiplex PCR. One-step reverse transcription and amplification started from approximately 100-400 ng of tissue mRNA or PBMC total RNA. Each CDR3 protein gets one entry after TCRdb re-called the multiplex PCR reads with MiXCR. The sample shows about 410,000 distinct CDR3 sequences, 41% of them seen only once. Looked up from germline, CDR1 is MNHNY and CDR2 is SVGAGI (reference sequence). The CDR3 consists of 13 residues. V was clipped by 4 bases and J by 12 bases, with 18 bases between them. The TCR sequence derives from a human donor with low-grade glioma or glioblastoma, undergoing nonglioma brain surgery, or in good health (not recorded which). The material sequenced was glioma tissue, nonneoplastic brain tissue, or PBMCs (not recorded which). J is TRBJ1-2 and V is TRBV6-6; D uncertain. CDR3 region: CASSWTRLMGNTF. DNA for the CDR3: TGTGCCAGCAGTTGGACCCGTTTAATGGGCAACACCTTC.